The 27 T cell receptor beta chains given below trace back to one sample, sequenced in a study of T cells in narcolepsy. The protocol was immunoSEQ multiplex PCR, while the TCRdb copy is restricted to in-frame clones and leaves out a portion. Among about 30,000 clones listed, less than 90% were seen once. The material sequenced was memory (CD45RA-) CD4+ T cells from blood. Receptor source: a human donor in good health.

This clone was seen a few times. The V and J genes are TRBV2 and TRBJ1-4, with 7 positions matching TRBD1. Germline lookup yields CDR1 SNHLY and CDR2 FYNNEI. The ends lost 6 bases at V and 4 bases at J; junction bases unmatched: 5. There are 14 residues in the CDR3. CDR3 sequence (DNA): TGTGCCAGCAGAGTGACAGGGATTAATGAAAAACTGTTTTTT. Its protein product is CASRVTGINEKLFF.

This clone was counted a few times. This rearrangement joins TRBV7-9 to TRBJ1-1, with unresolved D. Trimming removed 5 bases from V and 0 bases from J, with 10 bases in between. The CDR3 consists of 14 residues. CDR1 is SEHNR, CDR2 FQNEAQ, per germline (reference sequence). CDR3: CASSLESMNTEAFF. CDR3 nucleotide sequence: TGTGCCAGCAGCCTGGAAAGCATGAACACTGAAGCTTTCTTT.

The genes are TRBV9 and TRBJ2-2; 8 bases are shared with TRBD1. With V trimmed by 5 bases and J by 1 base, 1 base remained unmatched. There are 14 residues in the CDR3. CDR1 is SGDLS and CDR2 is YYNGEE in the germline V gene. The CDR3 loop is CASRGQGNTGELFF. DNA of the CDR3: TGTGCCAGCAGAGGACAGGGGAACACCGGGGAGCTGTTTTTT.

V gene TRBV5-5 combines with J gene TRBJ2-7; D is unclear. V was shortened by 0 bases and J by 2 bases, with 9 bases between the two germline ends. The germline V gene has CDR1 SGHKS and CDR2 YYEKEE (reference sequence). This CDR3 is 14 amino acids long. CDR3 in amino acids: CASSLGGFAYEQYV. The DNA for the CDR3 is TGTGCCAGCAGCTTGGGGGGATTTGCCTACGAGCAGTACGTC.

The chain links TRBV2 to TRBJ1-1; 8 positions match TRBD1. This CDR3 has 14 residues. Germline CDR1 SNHLY, CDR2 FYNNEI. With 6 bases clipped from V and 4 bases from J, the junction kept 7 bases outside the gene matches. Written as DNA, the CDR3 is TGTGCCAGCAGCCAGGGGGCGCGAGGCACTGAAGCTTTCTTT. It translates to CASSQGARGTEAFF.

The V and J genes are TRBV6-5 and TRBJ1-6; TRBD1 matches at 8 bases. Trimming at V came to 3 bases and at J to 9 bases, leaving 4 bases not matched to a gene. The CDR3 contains 14 residues. Germline values: CDR1 MNHEY, CDR2 SVGAGI. The CDR3 DNA reads as TGTGCCAGCAGTTATCCCGACAGGGGTTCACCCCTCCACTTT. It yields the protein CASSYPDRGSPLHF.

The chain's CDR3 is CASGSSGSTDTQYF. The CDR3 DNA reads TGTGCTAGTGGTTCAAGCGGTAGCACAGATACGCAGTATTTT. The gene calls are TRBV12-5 and TRBJ2-3; TRBD2 is a possible D gene (5 bases). The CDR3 covers 14 residues. In germline, CDR1 is LGHNT, CDR2 FRNRAP. Trimming shortened V by 4 bases and J by 0 bases, and 8 bases separated the two germline ends.

CDR3 DNA sequence: TGTGCCTCCAGGGGAAGCACCGGGGAGCTGTTTTTT. This codes for CASRGSTGELFF. V and J are TRBV6-1 and TRBJ2-2; D is perhaps TRBD1 (6 bases). V was shortened by 11 bases and J by 4 bases, with 11 bases between the two germline ends. Germline V gives CDR1 MNHNS, CDR2 SASEGT. CDR3 length: 12 amino acids.

This sequence joins TRBV7-8 and TRBJ1-4, with D perhaps TRBD1 (5 bases). The CDR3 contains 16 residues. Germline V gene sequence: CDR1 SGHVS, CDR2 FQNEAQ. The V gene lost 2 bases and the J gene lost 5 bases, with 15 bases spanning the gap. Written as DNA, the CDR3 is TGTGCCAGCAGCTTATTAGGGGTCGAAATCAATGAAAAACTGTTTTTT. Its translation is CASSLLGVEINEKLFF. Full variable domain (missing parts from reference TRBV7-8 and TRBJ1-4): GAGVSQSPRYKVAKRGQDVALRCDPISGHVSLFWYQQALGQGPEFLTYFQNEAQLDKSGLPSDRFFAERPEGSVSTLKIQRTQQEDSAVYLCASSLLGVEINEKLFFGSGTQLSVL.

The chain employs TRBV29-1 and TRBJ2-1; D call uncertain. Germline V lookup: CDR1 SQVTM, CDR2 ANQGSEA. Trimming took 4 bases from V and 0 from J, leaving 4 bases between them. The CDR3 has 12 amino acids. The CDR3 sequence: CSVAGSYNEQFF. CDR3 DNA sequence: TGCAGCGTTGCAGGCTCCTACAATGAGCAGTTCTTC.

V and J are TRBV5-1 and TRBJ2-3, with a weak D call TRBD2 (5 bases). V shed 4 bases and J shed 4 bases, with 16 bases lying between them. Germline V gives CDR1 SGHRS, CDR2 YFSETQ. This CDR3 has 15 amino acids. DNA for the CDR3: TGCGCCAGCAGCCCGGTTTCCGGACTCCCAGATACGCAGTATTTT. Protein product: CASSPVSGLPDTQYF.

In its sample, this clone was seen once. This chain uses TRBV18 with TRBJ2-2; no clear D. CDR3 length equals 15 residues. CDR1 and CDR2 (germline): KGHSH, LQKENI. Between the trimmed V and J ends, which lost 1 base and 1 base, there was a span of 7 bases. The CDR3 DNA sequence: TGTGCCAGCTCACCACTGAGATGGAACACCGGGGAGCTGTTTTTT. Its protein is CASSPLRWNTGELFF.

This chain uses TRBV27 with TRBJ2-2, with 8 bases aligning to TRBD2. V dropped 3 bases and J dropped 5; count of bases not matched to a gene: 8. The CDR3 covers 16 residues. The germline gives CDR1 MNHEY, CDR2 SMNVEV (reference sequence). DNA of the CDR3: TGTGCCAGCAGTTTCGGGAGGGCCGGGGGGACCGGGGAGCTGTTTTTT. This sequence encodes CASSFGRAGGTGELFF.

On this clone: A junction end diverges from the germline sequence, so it may reflect a read error. V and J are TRBV7-9 and TRBJ2-1, with D unresolved. Germline CDR1 and CDR2: SEHNR and FQNEAQ (reference sequence). CDR3 length: 13 amino acids. CDR3 region: CASSSLSFNEQFF. The CDR3 DNA is TGTGCCAGCAGCTCATTATCCTTCAATGAGCAGTTCTTC.

As to this clone: Germline and junction disagree at one end, which may indicate a read error. This chain joins TRBV5-6 and TRBJ2-5; a weak D match, TRBD1 (5 bases). Germline assignment: CDR1 SGHDT and CDR2 YYEEEE. The CDR3 length is 12 residues. The chain's CDR3 is CASSLEPRAQYF. The CDR3 DNA is TGTGCCAGCAGTTTGGAACCCAGGGCCCAGTACTTC.

The CDR3 DNA follows: TGTGCCAGCAGCCGGGTCTCCTCCCAAGAGACCCAGTACTTC. Protein: CASSRVSSQETQYF. The V call is TRBV7-2, the J call TRBJ2-5; unclear D gene. The CDR3 has 14 residues. Deletions cut 5 bases from V and 1 base from J, with 11 bases between. Germline CDR1 SGHTA, CDR2 FQGNSA.

V and J are TRBV28 and TRBJ2-2; D is unclear. The CDR3 sequence is 16 residues long. With 6 bases removed from V and 6 bases from J, the gap between germline ends came to 20 bases. The germline V gene has CDR1 MDHEN and CDR2 SYDVKM. The CDR3 DNA is TGTGCCAGCAGCTTAACCCCCCATAGGCGTGCCGGGGAGCTGTTTTTT. Amino acid sequence: CASSLTPHRRAGELFF.

The chain is built from TRBV5-3 and TRBJ2-5; TRBD1 aligns across 7 bases. TRBV5-3 is an open reading frame whose function is uncertain. The CDR3 has 13 residues. V gave up 8 bases and J gave up 3 bases; unmatched junction bases: 7. In DNA form, the CDR3 reads TGTGCCAGCAGCCGAGACAGGGAAGAGACCCAGTACTTC. It is translated as CASSRDREETQYF.

The chain uses TRBV16 and TRBJ2-3; 9 nucleotides align to TRBD1. This CDR3 comprises 16 residues. Germline V gene data show CDR1 as KGHSY and CDR2 as FQNENV. J lost 0 bases, V lost 8 bases, and 9 bases had no gene match. The CDR3 DNA reads TGTGCCAGCGGGGGACAGGGAGAATCTAGCACAGATACGCAGTATTTT. The encoded protein is CASGGQGESSTDTQYF.

In regard to this clone: The sample has other DNA sequences that encode this CDR3 too. V is TRBV9 and J is TRBJ1-5; 10 bases line up with TRBD1. The J segment lost 8 bases and the V segment lost 2 bases, leaving 4 bases of the junction unmatched. CDR1 and CDR2 (germline): SGDLS, YYNGEE. The CDR3 extends over 14 amino acids. The CDR3 bases are TGTGCCAGCAGCGTTGGGACAGGGGTTGAGCCCCAGCATTTT. Protein product: CASSVGTGVEPQHF.

The chain has TRBV6-1 and TRBJ2-7; D might be TRBD2 (5 bases). The CDR3 totals 19 residues. From germline, CDR1 is MNHNS and CDR2 SASEGT. Trimming took 0 bases from V and 2 from J, leaving 23 bases between them. The CDR3: CASSEAGGYHSLNAYEQYF. Here the CDR3 DNA reads TGTGCCAGCAGTGAAGCAGGAGGATACCACTCCCTTAATGCCTACGAGCAGTACTTC.

The V call is TRBV6-6, the J call TRBJ2-1; TRBD2 is a possible D gene (6 bases). Germline-derived CDR1 and CDR2 are MNHNY and SVGAGI (reference sequence). Deletions cut 5 bases from V and 2 bases from J, with 16 bases between. This CDR3 comprises 16 residues. CDR3: CASSPSGAGTYNEQFF. CDR3 DNA: TGTGCCAGCAGTCCCTCCGGGGCGGGGACCTACAATGAGCAGTTCTTC.

This chain joins TRBV5-5 and TRBJ1-6, with unresolved D. Germline CDR1 and CDR2: SGHKS and YYEKEE (reference sequence). The length of the CDR3 is 15 residues. V lost 0 bases and J 7 bases, leaving 11 bases between the germline ends. The CDR3 nucleotides are TGTGCCAGCAGCTTGGGCGACATCAAAAATTCACCCCTCCACTTT. Residues: CASSLGDIKNSPLHF.

The chain recombines TRBV27 with TRBJ2-7; D gene unclear. Germline CDR1 is MNHEY and CDR2 is SMNVEV (reference sequence). The CDR3 is 9 amino acids. V was trimmed by 7 bases and J by 4 bases, leaving 2 bases between them. In nucleotides, the CDR3 is TGTGCCAGCATTTACGAGCAGTACGTC. It encodes CASIYEQYV.

The rearrangement joins TRBV7-9 to TRBJ2-1; 9 bases are a match to TRBD2. V lost 4 bases to trimming and J lost 0 bases; unmatched junction nucleotides: 7. Germline assignment: CDR1 SEHNR and CDR2 FQNEAQ (reference sequence). This CDR3 contains 17 residues. DNA for the CDR3: TGTGCCAGCAGCTCCCTAGCGGGGCTAAGCTCCTACAATGAGCAGTTCTTC. Encoded protein: CASSSLAGLSSYNEQFF.

J is TRBJ2-1 and V is TRBV2; 10 nucleotides match TRBD1. The CDR3 runs 14 residues. Germline V gives CDR1 SNHLY, CDR2 FYNNEI. J lost 8 bases, V lost 7 bases, and 8 bases had no gene match. CDR3 residues: CASNRQGARDEQFF. The CDR3 DNA reads TGTGCCAGCAATCGACAGGGGGCAAGGGATGAGCAGTTCTTC.

The genes are TRBV12-5 and TRBJ2-1; 8 nucleotides align to TRBD2. Germline loops: CDR1 LGHNT, CDR2 FRNRAP. The CDR3 runs to 17 residues. Losses at the gene ends were 4 bases for V and 4 bases for J; bases not matched to a gene: 12. The CDR3 here is CASGSPQSGGLYNEQFF. The CDR3 DNA reads TGTGCTAGTGGTTCCCCCCAGAGCGGGGGCCTGTACAATGAGCAGTTCTTC.